This TCR beta chain emerged from a study of OX40 agonist ivuxolimab in advanced cancers. Across the whole study: Allowance was made for prior anti-PD-1, anti-PD-L1 or anti-CTLA-4 therapy, and 40% to 45% had some. Three partial responders included one hepatocellular carcinoma patient and two cutaneous melanoma patients.

The protocol was immunoSEQ multiplex PCR, while the TCRdb copy is restricted to in-frame clones and leaves out a portion. Of 15,000 or so clones listed, around 67% are singletons. Cycle 7 day 1, cycle 4 day 1, and baseline were the timepoints at which blood was sampled. The CDR3 contains 15 residues. This receptor was identified in an adult with an advanced solid tumor such as melanoma, head and neck, liver or kidney cancer. Sample: CD4+ or CD8+ T cells sorted from blood, taken in a trial of the OX40 agonist ivuxolimab. The V gene is TRBV21-1, the J gene TRBJ1-3. TRBV21-1 is classified as a pseudogene. The CDR3 DNA reads as TGTGCCAGCGTTTTTTTTGACGGGGCTCGAAACACCATATATTTT. Protein sequence: CASVFFDGARNTIYF.